One and the same sample provided the 28 T cell receptor beta chains below, sequenced in a study of shared clonotypes between healthy human individuals. Assay: immunoSEQ multiplex PCR; the TCRdb copy retains only in-frame clones and omits some. Of some 2.1 million clones listed, less than 95% are singletons. CD8 cells regarded as naive lacked CD45RO, were positively chosen for CCR7, and omitted terminally differentiated effector memory CD45RA+ cells. The sequencing sample was made of naive CD8+ T cells sorted from blood. The receptors stem from a man aged 18 to 30 in good health.

The chain recombines TRBV7-9 with TRBJ2-3; D is ambiguous. The CDR3 runs 16 residues. The V gene's germline CDR1 is SEHNR and CDR2 FQNEAQ (reference sequence). Trimming took off 3 bases at V and 0 bases at J, with 13 bases between the two ends. The CDR3 protein is CASSFWIRASTDTQYF. DNA for the CDR3: TGTGCCAGCAGCTTCTGGATAAGGGCCAGCACAGATACGCAGTATTTT. Together with reference TRBV7-9 and TRBJ2-3, the CDR3 gives the full variable domain: DTGVSQNPRHKITKRGQNVTFRCDPISEHNRLYWYRQTLGQGPEFLTYFQNEAQLEKSRLLSDRFSAERPKGSFSTLEIQRTEQGDSAMYLCASSFWIRASTDTQYFGPGTRLTVL.

The rearrangement uses TRBV11-2 and TRBJ1-2; D remains unclear. CDR3 length equals 12 residues. In germline, CDR1 is SGHAT, CDR2 FQNNGV. V shed 7 bases and J shed 1 base, with 7 bases lying between them. CDR3 sequence: CASTADNYGYTF. The DNA of the CDR3 is TGTGCCAGCACTGCGGATAACTATGGCTACACCTTC.

This rearrangement joins TRBV19 to TRBJ1-2, with D possibly TRBD1 on 5 matching bases. The CDR3 covers 13 residues. CDR1 is LNHDA, CDR2 SQIVND, per germline (reference sequence). Between the trimmed V and J ends, which lost 6 bases and 7 bases, there was a span of 15 bases. The CDR3 region has the DNA TGTGCCAGTAGCTACGAAGGGGCCTCTGGCTACACCTTC. Translating it yields CASSYEGASGYTF.

This sequence joins TRBV28 and TRBJ2-5; no definite D call. The CDR3 consists of 16 residues. Germline assignment: CDR1 MDHEN and CDR2 SYDVKM. V shed 5 bases and J shed 1 base, with 17 bases lying between them. The DNA of the CDR3 is TGTGCCAGCAGTACCCGATTGGAAGCCCTCCAAGAGACCCAGTACTTC. Residues: CASSTRLEALQETQYF.

V gene TRBV6-6 combines with J gene TRBJ1-2; no clear D gene. Trimming stripped 6 bases from V and 8 bases from J, with 16 bases between. The germline gives CDR1 MNHNY, CDR2 SVGAGI (reference sequence). The CDR3 runs to 13 residues. The CDR3 region has the DNA TGTGCCAGCAGCTATGACAACCTGATCGGCTACACCTTC. It yields the protein CASSYDNLIGYTF.

This chain connects TRBV11-2 to TRBJ1-5; D is ambiguous. This CDR3 has 13 residues. CDR1 is SGHAT and CDR2 is FQNNGV in the germline V gene. V was shortened by 5 bases and J by 5 bases, with 10 bases between the two germline ends. The CDR3 DNA sequence: TGTGCCAGCAGCGCTACTATAGATCAGCCCCAGCATTTT. Its protein is CASSATIDQPQHF.

V gene TRBV29-1 combines with J gene TRBJ2-5; D call uncertain. The J call may not be correct, given that the DNA end is closer to TRBJ2-7. CDR3 length: 12 amino acids. CDR1 is SQVTM and CDR2 is ANQGSEA in the germline V gene. The CDR3: CSVIGYSYEQYF. The CDR3 DNA sequence: TGCAGCGTAATAGGGTACTCCTACGAGCAGTACTTC.

Concerning this clone itself: The same CDR3 arises from other DNA sequences in this sample as well. This chain links TRBV9 with TRBJ2-7, with 7 bases that match TRBD2. Trimming cost V 0 bases and J 2 bases; bases outside gene matches: 2. This CDR3 region has 14 residues. Per the germline V gene, CDR1 is SGDLS and CDR2 is YYNGEE. The CDR3 coding sequence is TGTGCCAGCAGCGTAGCGGGGGGAACCTACGAGCAGTACTTC. It translates to CASSVAGGTYEQYF.

This clone showed up just once. The genes are TRBV4-3 and TRBJ2-5; 12 bases match TRBD2. Losses at the gene ends were 3 bases for V and 2 bases for J; bases not matched to a gene: 1. Germline V lookup: CDR1 LGHNA, CDR2 YSLEER. The CDR3 contains 15 residues. This CDR3 reads CASSHLAGGQETQYF. For the CDR3, the DNA is TGCGCCAGCAGCCACCTAGCGGGAGGGCAAGAGACCCAGTACTTC.

To note about this clone: The junction departs from the called germline gene at one end, perhaps through a read error. Other DNA sequences of this sample code for an identical CDR3. The rearrangement links TRBV7-6 to TRBJ2-7, with 8 bases matching TRBD2. Germline values: CDR1 SGHVS, CDR2 FNYEAQ. This CDR3 region has 14 residues. The CDR3 region has the DNA TGTGCCAGCAGCTTAAGCGGGAGTTCCTACGAACAGTACTTC. Translation: CASSLSGSSYEQYF. Full variable domain (missing parts from reference TRBV7-6 and TRBJ2-7): GAGVSQSPRYKVTKRGQDVALRCDPISGHVSLYWYRQALGQGPEFLTYFNYEAQQDKSGLPNDRFSAERPEGSISTLTIQRTEQRDSAMYRCASSLSGSSYEQYFGPGTRLTVT.

The chain couples TRBV6-5 to TRBJ1-2; TRBD1 is a possible D gene (5 bases). Germline V gene data show CDR1 as MNHEY and CDR2 as SVGAGI. CDR3 length: 15 amino acids. Trimming took 2 bases from V and 4 from J, leaving 14 bases between them. CDR3 sequence reads: CASSYTGPRAYGYTF. The DNA for the CDR3 is TGTGCCAGCAGTTACACGGGGCCCAGGGCCTATGGCTACACCTTC.

The chain employs TRBV19 and TRBJ2-7; 14 nucleotides agree with TRBD2. The CDR3 is made up of 15 amino acids. Per the germline V gene, CDR1 is LNHDA and CDR2 is SQIVND (reference sequence). The V gene end was trimmed by 5 bases and the J gene end by 6 bases; junction bases not matched to a gene: 6. For the CDR3, the DNA is TGTGCCAGTAGTCCCAGACTAGCGGGAGGGGGCGAGCAGTACTTC. It codes for CASSPRLAGGGEQYF.

Concerning this clone: Distinct nucleotide sequences in the sample also encode this CDR3. The CDR3 sequence is CAWSVTVNTEAFF. CDR3 sequence (DNA): TGTGCCTGGAGTGTGACCGTGAACACTGAAGCTTTCTTT. This chain links TRBV30 with TRBJ1-1; no reliable D call. This CDR3 spans 13 amino acids. With 0 bases removed from V and 0 bases from J, the gap between germline ends came to 5 bases. CDR1 is GTSNPN and CDR2 is SVGIG in the germline V gene (reference sequence).

The chain recombines TRBV10-2 with TRBJ1-2; 7 bases agree with TRBD1. Per the germline V gene, CDR1 is WSHSY and CDR2 is SAAADI. Trimming cost V 8 bases and J 6 bases; bases outside gene matches: 12. The CDR3 covers 14 residues. For the CDR3, the DNA is TGCGCCAGCTGGGATTTACAGGGGATGGATGGCTACACCTTC. Translating gives CASWDLQGMDGYTF.

This clone has just a few counts. Other DNA sequences in this sample translate to the same CDR3. The chain uses TRBV5-4 and TRBJ2-7, with 7 bases aligning to TRBD1. Germline V gives CDR1 SGHNT, CDR2 YYREEE (reference sequence). CDR3 length: 13 amino acids. V was clipped by 4 bases and J by 3 bases; unmatched bases: 4. CDR3 in amino acids: CASSTDRVYEQYF. The CDR3 DNA sequence: TGTGCCAGCAGCACTGACAGGGTCTACGAGCAGTACTTC.

The chain links TRBV28 to TRBJ2-1; the D is unclear. CDR1 is MDHEN, CDR2 SYDVKM, per germline. V lost 2 bases and J 5 bases, leaving 13 bases between the germline ends. CDR3 length: 15 residues. Here the CDR3 reads CASSLSPYADNEQFF. In DNA, the CDR3 is TGTGCCAGCAGTTTAAGCCCCTATGCGGACAATGAGCAGTTCTTC.

The rearrangement joins TRBV15 to TRBJ2-5; 9 positions agree with TRBD1. With V trimmed by 5 bases and J by 1 base, 5 bases remained unmatched. The CDR3 covers 15 residues. The germline V gene has CDR1 LNHNV and CDR2 YYDKDF (reference sequence). The CDR3 is CATSARDRVQETQYF. In DNA form, the CDR3 reads TGTGCCACCAGCGCAAGGGACAGGGTCCAAGAGACCCAGTACTTC. Complete variable domain (other parts from reference TRBV15 and TRBJ2-5): DAMVIQNPRYQVTQFGKPVTLSCSQTLNHNVMYWYQQKSSQAPKLLFHYYDKDFNNEADTPDNFQSRRPNTSFCFLDIRSPGLGDTAMYLCATSARDRVQETQYFGPGTRLLVL.

The rearrangement links TRBV7-9 to TRBJ2-1; 7 positions agree with TRBD1. V shed 4 bases, J shed 8 bases, and the junction held 8 bases outside the gene matches. There are 14 residues in the CDR3. CDR1 and CDR2 (germline): SEHNR, FQNEAQ (reference sequence). Written as DNA, the CDR3 is TGTGCCAGCAGCTCTTCGACAGGGTCGGATGAGCAGTTCTTC. Encoded protein: CASSSSTGSDEQFF.

V is TRBV11-3 and J is TRBJ2-7, with D possibly being TRBD1 (5 bases). The CDR3 is 13 residues long. The ends were cut back, 2 bases at V and 3 bases at J, with 8 bases in the middle. Per germline, CDR1 SGHNT and CDR2 YENEEA. The CDR3 coding sequence is TGTGCCAGCAGCTTACAGGGATTCTACGAGCAGTACTTC. This encodes CASSLQGFYEQYF.

The chain has TRBV7-2 and TRBJ1-6; D not certain. Germline CDR1 reads SGHTA; CDR2 reads FQGNSA. The CDR3 has 16 amino acids. Deletions cut 6 bases from V and 3 bases from J, with 15 bases between. The CDR3 protein is CASSPTTVVYNSPLHF. The DNA of the CDR3 is TGTGCCAGCAGTCCAACTACGGTCGTCTATAATTCACCCCTCCACTTT.

The CDR3 nucleotides are TGTGCCAGCAGTTACTCGTTAGGGCCCCTGGACGGCTACACCTTC. Translated: CASSYSLGPLDGYTF. This sequence joins TRBV6-6 and TRBJ1-2; D not certain. The CDR3 consists of 15 residues. CDR1 and CDR2 from the germline V gene are MNHNY and SVGAGI (reference sequence). V was shortened by 0 bases and J by 8 bases, with 16 bases between the two germline ends.

This clone has only one observation. The chain carries TRBV7-6 and TRBJ1-2, with 7 bases aligning to TRBD1. The J segment lost 4 bases and the V segment lost 4 bases, leaving 3 bases of the junction unmatched. Germline CDR1 and CDR2: SGHVS and FNYEAQ. This CDR3 has 13 residues. The CDR3: CASSSRDSYGYTF. The CDR3, as DNA: TGTGCCAGCAGCTCGAGGGACAGCTATGGCTACACCTTC.

The rearrangement uses TRBV4-2 and TRBJ2-7, with 11 bases lining up with TRBD1. With V trimmed by 0 bases and J by 0 bases, 1 base remained unmatched. The CDR3 is made up of 16 amino acids. Germline values: CDR1 LGHNA, CDR2 YNFKEQ. CDR3 residues: CASSQDGTGGSYEQYF. The DNA of the CDR3 is TGTGCCAGCAGCCAAGATGGGACAGGGGGCTCCTACGAGCAGTACTTC.

The chain has TRBV5-8 and TRBJ1-4; D may be TRBD1 (5 bases). The CDR3 has 16 amino acids. V gave up 0 bases and J gave up 2 bases, with 11 bases separating them. Germline lookup yields CDR1 SGHTS and CDR2 YDEGEE. The CDR3 is CASSLEPGLTNEKLFF. The DNA for the CDR3 is TGTGCCAGCAGCTTGGAGCCAGGGTTGACTAATGAAAAACTGTTTTTT.

The V gene is TRBV6-5, the J gene TRBJ2-7; 7 bases fit TRBD1. The V gene end was trimmed by 2 bases and the J gene end by 1 base; junction bases not matched to a gene: 5. CDR3 size: 15 residues. Germline lookup yields CDR1 MNHEY and CDR2 SVGAGI. The CDR3 is CASSYGTDASYEQYF. The CDR3 nucleotides read TGTGCCAGCAGTTACGGGACAGACGCTTCCTACGAGCAGTACTTC.

The chain links TRBV7-9 to TRBJ2-2; D is ambiguous. V lost 5 bases and J lost 1, with 11 bases in between. The CDR3 is made up of 15 amino acids. Germline loops: CDR1 SEHNR, CDR2 FQNEAQ (reference sequence). As DNA, the CDR3 is TGTGCCAGCAGCCCAAAACTTGGGAACACCGGGGAGCTGTTTTTT. This translates into CASSPKLGNTGELFF.

This clone was detected once. The gene calls are TRBV4-3 and TRBJ2-7, with 7 bases matching TRBD1. V lost 0 bases and J lost 4; bases outside the gene matches: 9. Germline V gives CDR1 LGHNA, CDR2 YSLEER. This CDR3 comprises 16 residues. The CDR3 sequence is CASSQDLTGSPYEQYF. The CDR3 bases are TGCGCCAGCAGCCAAGATCTGACAGGGAGTCCGTACGAGCAGTACTTC.

A note on this clone: The sample contains more than one DNA sequence encoding this CDR3. The rearrangement uses TRBV9 and TRBJ2-1, with no clear D. CDR3 length: 13 residues. Deletions cut 0 bases from V and 4 bases from J, with 5 bases between. Per germline, CDR1 SGDLS and CDR2 YYNGEE. The CDR3 DNA reads TGTGCCAGCAGCGTAGCGGTGTACAATGAGCAGTTCTTC. It encodes CASSVAVYNEQFF.